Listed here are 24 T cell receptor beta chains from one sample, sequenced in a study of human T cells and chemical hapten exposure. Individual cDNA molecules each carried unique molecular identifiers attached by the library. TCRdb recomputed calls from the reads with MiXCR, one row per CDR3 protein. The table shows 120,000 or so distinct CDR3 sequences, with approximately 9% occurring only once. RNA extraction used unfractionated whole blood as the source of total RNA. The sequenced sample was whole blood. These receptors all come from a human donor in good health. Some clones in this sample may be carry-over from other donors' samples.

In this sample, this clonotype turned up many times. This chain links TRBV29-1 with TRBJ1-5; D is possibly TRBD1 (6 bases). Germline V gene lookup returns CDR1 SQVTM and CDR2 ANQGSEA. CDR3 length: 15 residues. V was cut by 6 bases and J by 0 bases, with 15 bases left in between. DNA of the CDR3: TGCAGCGTGATCTCACAGGGAAATAGCAATCAGCCCCAGCATTTT. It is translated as CSVISQGNSNQPQHF. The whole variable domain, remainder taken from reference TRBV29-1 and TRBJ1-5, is SAVISQKPSRDICQRGTSLTIQCQVDSQVTMMFWYRQQPGQSLTLIATANQGSEATYESGFVIDKFPISRPNLTFSTLTVSNMSPEDSSIYLCSVISQGNSNQPQHFGDGTRLSIL.

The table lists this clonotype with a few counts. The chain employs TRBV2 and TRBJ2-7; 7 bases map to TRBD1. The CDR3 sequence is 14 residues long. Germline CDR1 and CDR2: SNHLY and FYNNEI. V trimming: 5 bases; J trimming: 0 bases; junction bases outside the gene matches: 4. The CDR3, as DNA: TGTGCCAGCAGTCCCGACAGGGACTCCTACGAGCAGTACTTC. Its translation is CASSPDRDSYEQYF.

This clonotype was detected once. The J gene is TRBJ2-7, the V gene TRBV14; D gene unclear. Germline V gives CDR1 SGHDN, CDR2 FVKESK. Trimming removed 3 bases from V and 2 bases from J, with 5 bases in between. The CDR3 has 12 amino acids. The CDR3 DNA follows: TGTGCCAGCAGCCATACCACCTACGAGCAGTACTTC. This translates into CASSHTTYEQYF.

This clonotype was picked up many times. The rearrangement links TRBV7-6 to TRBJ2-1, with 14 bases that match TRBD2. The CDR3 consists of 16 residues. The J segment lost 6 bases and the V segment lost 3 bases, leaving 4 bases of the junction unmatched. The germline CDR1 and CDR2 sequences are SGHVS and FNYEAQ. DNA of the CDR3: TGTGCCAGCAGCTTCGGGGGACTAGCGGGAGTCAATGAGCAGTTCTTC. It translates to CASSFGGLAGVNEQFF. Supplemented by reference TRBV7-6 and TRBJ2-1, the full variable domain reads GAGVSQSPRYKVTKRGQDVALRCDPISGHVSLYWYRQALGQGPEFLTYFNYEAQQDKSGLPNDRFSAERPEGSISTLTIQRTEQRDSAMYRCASSFGGLAGVNEQFFGPGTRLTVL.

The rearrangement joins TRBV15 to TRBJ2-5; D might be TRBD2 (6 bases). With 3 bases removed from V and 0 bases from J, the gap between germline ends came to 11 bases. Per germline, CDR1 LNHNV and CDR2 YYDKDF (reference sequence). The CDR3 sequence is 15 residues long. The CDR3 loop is CATSRVRGNQETQYF. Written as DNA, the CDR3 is TGTGCCACCAGCAGGGTCCGGGGGAACCAAGAGACCCAGTACTTC.

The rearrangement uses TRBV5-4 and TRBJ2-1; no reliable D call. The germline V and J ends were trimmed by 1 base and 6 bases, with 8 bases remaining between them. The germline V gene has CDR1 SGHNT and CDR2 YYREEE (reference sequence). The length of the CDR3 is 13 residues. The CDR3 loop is CASSLLQRNEQFF. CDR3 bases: TGTGCCAGCAGCTTGTTGCAGCGCAATGAGCAGTTCTTC.

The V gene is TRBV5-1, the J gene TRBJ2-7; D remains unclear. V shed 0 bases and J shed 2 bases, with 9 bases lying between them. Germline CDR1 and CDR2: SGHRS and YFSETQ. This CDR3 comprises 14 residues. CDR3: CASSLVPETYEQYF. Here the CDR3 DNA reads TGCGCCAGCAGCTTGGTGCCGGAGACCTACGAGCAGTACTTC.

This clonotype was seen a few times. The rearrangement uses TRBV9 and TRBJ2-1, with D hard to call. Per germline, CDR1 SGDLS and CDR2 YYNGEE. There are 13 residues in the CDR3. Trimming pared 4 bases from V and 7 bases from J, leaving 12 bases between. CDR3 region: CASSPMTSNEQFF. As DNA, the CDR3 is TGTGCCAGCAGCCCCATGACGTCGAATGAGCAGTTCTTC.

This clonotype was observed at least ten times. CDR3 nucleotides: TGCAGCGTTGAAGGTGGTCTAGGCTCTGGGGCCAACGTCCTGACTTTC. As protein: CSVEGGLGSGANVLTF. V usage is TRBV29-1 and J usage is TRBJ2-6; D unresolved. Trimming took 1 base from V and 0 from J, leaving 10 bases between them. CDR3 size: 16 residues. Germline V gene data show CDR1 as SQVTM and CDR2 as ANQGSEA.

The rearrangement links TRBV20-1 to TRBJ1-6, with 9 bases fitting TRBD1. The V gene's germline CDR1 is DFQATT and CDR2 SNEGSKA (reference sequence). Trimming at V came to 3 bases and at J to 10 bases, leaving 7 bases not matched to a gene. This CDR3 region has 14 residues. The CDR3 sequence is CSARGTGLGSPLHF. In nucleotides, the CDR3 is TGCAGTGCTAGGGGGACAGGGTTAGGATCACCCCTCCACTTT.

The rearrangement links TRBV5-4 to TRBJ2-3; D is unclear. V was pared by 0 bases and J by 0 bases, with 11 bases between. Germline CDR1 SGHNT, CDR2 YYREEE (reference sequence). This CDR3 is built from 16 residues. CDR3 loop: CASSLVGNPSTDTQYF. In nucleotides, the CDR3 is TGTGCCAGCAGCTTGGTAGGGAACCCAAGCACAGATACGCAGTATTTT.

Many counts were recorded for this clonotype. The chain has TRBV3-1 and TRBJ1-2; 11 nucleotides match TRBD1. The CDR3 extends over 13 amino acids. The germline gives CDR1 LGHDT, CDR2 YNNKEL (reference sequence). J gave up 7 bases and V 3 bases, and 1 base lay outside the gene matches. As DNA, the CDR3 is TGTGCCAGCAGCCAGGACAGGGGGCCTGGCTACACCTTC. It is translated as CASSQDRGPGYTF. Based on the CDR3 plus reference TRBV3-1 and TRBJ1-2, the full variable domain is DTAVSQTPKYLVTQMGNDKSIKCEQNLGHDTMYWYKQDSKKFLKIMFSYNNKELIINETVPNRFSPKSPDKAHLNLHINSLELGDSAVYFCASSQDRGPGYTFGSGTRLTVV.

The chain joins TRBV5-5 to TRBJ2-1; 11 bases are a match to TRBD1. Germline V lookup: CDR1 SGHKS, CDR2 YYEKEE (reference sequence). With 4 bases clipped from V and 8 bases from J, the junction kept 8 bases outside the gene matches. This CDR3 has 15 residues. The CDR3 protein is CASSPDRGHIHEQFF. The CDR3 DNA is TGTGCCAGCAGCCCGGACAGGGGGCACATACATGAGCAGTTCTTC.

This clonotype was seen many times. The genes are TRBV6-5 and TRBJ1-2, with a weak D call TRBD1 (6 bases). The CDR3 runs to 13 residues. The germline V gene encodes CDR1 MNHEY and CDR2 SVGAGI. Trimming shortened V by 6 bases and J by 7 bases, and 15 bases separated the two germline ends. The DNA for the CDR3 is TGTGCCAGCAGCCAACAGGGACCGGTTGGCTACACCTTC. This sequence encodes CASSQQGPVGYTF.

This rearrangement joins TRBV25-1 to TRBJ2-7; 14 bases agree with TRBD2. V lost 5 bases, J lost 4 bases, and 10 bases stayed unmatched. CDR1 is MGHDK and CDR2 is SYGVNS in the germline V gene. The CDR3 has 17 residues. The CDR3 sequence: CASSPGLAGEKRYEQYF. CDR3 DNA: TGTGCCAGCAGTCCGGGACTAGCGGGAGAGAAAAGATACGAGCAGTACTTC.

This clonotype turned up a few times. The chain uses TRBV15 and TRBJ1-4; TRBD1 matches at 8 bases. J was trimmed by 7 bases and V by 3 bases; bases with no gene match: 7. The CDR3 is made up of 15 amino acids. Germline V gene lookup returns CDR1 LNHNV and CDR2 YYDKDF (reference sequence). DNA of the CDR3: TGTGCCACCAGCAGCGCAGGGGGCGTAGGTGAAAAACTGTTTTTT. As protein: CATSSAGGVGEKLFF.

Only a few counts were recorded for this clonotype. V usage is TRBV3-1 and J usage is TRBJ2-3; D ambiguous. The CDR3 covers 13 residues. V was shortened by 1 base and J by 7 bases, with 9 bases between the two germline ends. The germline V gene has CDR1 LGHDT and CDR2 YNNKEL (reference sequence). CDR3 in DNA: TGTGCCAGCAGCCAAGTCCCTGGAAATACGCAGTATTTT. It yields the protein CASSQVPGNTQYF.

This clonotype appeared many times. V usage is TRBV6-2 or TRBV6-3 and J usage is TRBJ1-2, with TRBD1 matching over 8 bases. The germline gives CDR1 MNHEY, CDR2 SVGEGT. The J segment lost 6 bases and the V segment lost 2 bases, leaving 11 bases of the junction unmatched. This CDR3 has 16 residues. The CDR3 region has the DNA TGTGCCAGCAGTTACGGACAGGGAAGAGGAATCCATGGCTACACCTTC. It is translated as CASSYGQGRGIHGYTF.

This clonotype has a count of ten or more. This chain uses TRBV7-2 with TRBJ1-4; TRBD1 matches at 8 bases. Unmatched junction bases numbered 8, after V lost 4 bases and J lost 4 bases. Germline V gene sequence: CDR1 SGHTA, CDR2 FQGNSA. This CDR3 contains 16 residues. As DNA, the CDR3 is TGTGCCAGCAGCTCCCAGACAGGGGTTCTTAATGAAAAACTGTTTTTT. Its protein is CASSSQTGVLNEKLFF. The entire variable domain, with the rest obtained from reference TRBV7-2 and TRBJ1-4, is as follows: GAGVSQSPSNKVTEKGKDVELRCDPISGHTALYWYRQSLGQGLEFLIYFQGNSAPDKSGLPSDRFSAERTGGSVSTLTIQRTQQEDSAVYLCASSSQTGVLNEKLFFGSGTQLSVL.

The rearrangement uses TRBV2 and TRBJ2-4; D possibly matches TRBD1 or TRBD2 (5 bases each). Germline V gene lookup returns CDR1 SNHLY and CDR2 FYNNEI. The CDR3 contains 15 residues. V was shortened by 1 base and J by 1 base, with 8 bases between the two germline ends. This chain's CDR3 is CASSEGGLAKNIQYF. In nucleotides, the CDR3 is TGTGCCAGCAGTGAAGGGGGGTTGGCCAAAAACATTCAGTACTTC. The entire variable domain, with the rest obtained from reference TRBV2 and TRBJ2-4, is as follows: EPEVTQTPSHQVTQMGQEVILRCVPISNHLYFYWYRQILGQKVEFLVSFYNNEISEKSEIFDDQFSVERPDGSNFTLKIRSTKLEDSAMYFCASSEGGLAKNIQYFGAGTRLSVL.

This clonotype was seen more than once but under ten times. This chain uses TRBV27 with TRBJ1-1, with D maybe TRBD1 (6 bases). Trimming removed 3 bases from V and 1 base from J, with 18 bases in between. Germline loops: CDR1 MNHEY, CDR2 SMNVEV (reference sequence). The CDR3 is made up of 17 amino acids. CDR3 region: CASSLGGPTYENTEAFF. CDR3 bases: TGTGCCAGCAGTTTGGGGGGGCCTACCTATGAGAACACTGAAGCTTTCTTT.

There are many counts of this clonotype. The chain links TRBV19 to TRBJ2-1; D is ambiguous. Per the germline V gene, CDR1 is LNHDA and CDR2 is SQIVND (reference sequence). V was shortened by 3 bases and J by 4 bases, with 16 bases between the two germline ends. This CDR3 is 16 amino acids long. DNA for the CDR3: TGTGCCAGTAGTATCAAGGAGACGCTTCTGTACAATGAGCAGTTCTTC. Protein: CASSIKETLLYNEQFF.

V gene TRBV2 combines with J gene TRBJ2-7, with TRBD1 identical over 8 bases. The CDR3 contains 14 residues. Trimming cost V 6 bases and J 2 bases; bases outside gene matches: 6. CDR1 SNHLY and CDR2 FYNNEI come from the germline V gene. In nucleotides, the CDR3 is TGTGCCAGCAGGGACGGACAGGGCACCTACGAGCAGTACTTC. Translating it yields CASRDGQGTYEQYF.

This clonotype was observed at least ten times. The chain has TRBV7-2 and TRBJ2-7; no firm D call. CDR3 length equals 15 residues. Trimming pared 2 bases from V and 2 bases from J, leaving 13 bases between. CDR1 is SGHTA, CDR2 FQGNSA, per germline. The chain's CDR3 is CASSLYLGSPYEQYF. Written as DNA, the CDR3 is TGTGCCAGCAGCTTATATTTAGGTTCCCCCTACGAGCAGTACTTC.